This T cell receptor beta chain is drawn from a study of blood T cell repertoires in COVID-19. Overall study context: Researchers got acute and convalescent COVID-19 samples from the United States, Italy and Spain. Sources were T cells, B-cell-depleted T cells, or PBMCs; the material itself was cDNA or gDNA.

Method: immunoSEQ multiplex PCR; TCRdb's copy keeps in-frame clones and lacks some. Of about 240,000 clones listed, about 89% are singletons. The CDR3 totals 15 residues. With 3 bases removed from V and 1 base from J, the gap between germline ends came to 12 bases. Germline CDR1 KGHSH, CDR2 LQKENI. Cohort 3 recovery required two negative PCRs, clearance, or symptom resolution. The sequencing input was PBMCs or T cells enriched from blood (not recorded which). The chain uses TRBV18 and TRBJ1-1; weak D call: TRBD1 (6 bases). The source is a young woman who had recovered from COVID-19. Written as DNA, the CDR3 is TGTGCCAGCTCACCGAGTACAGGGACGAACACTGAAGCTTTCTTT. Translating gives CASSPSTGTNTEAFF.